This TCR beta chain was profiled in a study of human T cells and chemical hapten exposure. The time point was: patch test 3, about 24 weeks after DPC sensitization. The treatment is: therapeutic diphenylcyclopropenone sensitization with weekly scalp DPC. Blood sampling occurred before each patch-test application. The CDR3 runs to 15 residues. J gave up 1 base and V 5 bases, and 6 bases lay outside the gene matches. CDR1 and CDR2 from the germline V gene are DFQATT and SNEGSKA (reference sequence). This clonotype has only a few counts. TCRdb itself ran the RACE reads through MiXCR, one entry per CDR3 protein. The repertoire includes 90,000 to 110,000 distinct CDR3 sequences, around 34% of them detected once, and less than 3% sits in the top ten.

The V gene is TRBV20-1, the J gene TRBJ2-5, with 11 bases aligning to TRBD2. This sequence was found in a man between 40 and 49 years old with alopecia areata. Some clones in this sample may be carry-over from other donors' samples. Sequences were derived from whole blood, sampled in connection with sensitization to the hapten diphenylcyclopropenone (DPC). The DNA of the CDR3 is TGCAGTGCTTCCCTTGGGACTAGCGGCCAAGAGACCCAGTACTTC. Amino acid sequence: CSASLGTSGQETQYF.